Following are 7 T cell receptor beta chains from one sample sequenced in a study of T cells in localized non-small cell lung cancer. Some clones are missing from TCRdb's copy, which holds only in-frame ones; the method was immunoSEQ multiplex PCR. Here the sample spans around 79,000 clones, around three quarters being singletons. The sample in question was PBMCs, obtained before any cancer treatment. Every receptor here comes from a man aged 35 to 70 with stage II squamous cell lung carcinoma.

The chain links TRBV11-2 to TRBJ2-2; maybe TRBD2 (7 bases). The V and J ends lost 3 bases and 6 bases respectively, with 8 bases between them. This CDR3 region has 13 residues. CDR1 and CDR2 (germline): SGHAT, FQNNGV. The CDR3 nucleotides read TGTGCCAGCAGCTTCGGGGGGCCCGGGGAGCTGTTTTTT. The encoded protein is CASSFGGPGELFF.

The CDR3 coding sequence is TGTGCCAGCAGTTTTTTGCCGGGGCGAGGGGACATTCAGTACTTC. Translation gives CASSFLPGRGDIQYF. The chain employs TRBV27 and TRBJ2-4; D is possibly TRBD1 or TRBD2 (5 bases each). The CDR3 contains 15 residues. V was clipped by 3 bases and J by 8 bases, with 17 bases between them. CDR1 is MNHEY, CDR2 SMNVEV, per germline (reference sequence).

The genes are TRBV6-5 and TRBJ2-5; TRBD2 agrees at 7 bases. The CDR3 has 13 residues. Germline V CDR1 and CDR2: MNHEY, SVGAGI. J was trimmed by 5 bases and V by 6 bases; bases with no gene match: 6. DNA for the CDR3: TGTGCCAGCAGGGGGGGGATCTCGGAGACCCAGTACTTC. Translating it yields CASRGGISETQYF.

The CDR3 DNA follows: TGTGCCAGCAGCGTACCGGGACAGGCAGAGACCCAGTACTTC. Translated, it gives CASSVPGQAETQYF. V is TRBV5-4 and J is TRBJ2-5; 8 bases fit TRBD1. The CDR3 is 14 residues long. V was clipped by 4 bases and J by 4 bases; unmatched bases: 6. Germline loops: CDR1 SGHNT, CDR2 YYREEE (reference sequence).

The chain links TRBV19 to TRBJ2-7; possibly TRBD1 or TRBD2 for D (5 bases each). CDR3 length: 13 amino acids. V was clipped by 3 bases and J by 3 bases, with 9 bases between them. Germline V lookup: CDR1 LNHDA, CDR2 SQIVND (reference sequence). The CDR3 DNA is TGTGCCAGTAGTATGGGGACGTTCTACGAGCAGTACTTC. It yields the protein CASSMGTFYEQYF.

The rearrangement joins TRBV27 to TRBJ2-1; 8 positions match TRBD1. V lost 2 bases to trimming and J lost 9 bases; unmatched junction nucleotides: 9. This CDR3 comprises 15 residues. Germline CDR1 MNHEY, CDR2 SMNVEV (reference sequence). The CDR3 nucleotides read TGTGCCAGCAGTTTACGGACAGGGAAGAAGGGTGAGCAGTTCTTC. Its protein is CASSLRTGKKGEQFF.

CDR3 sequence: CASSQGGASYNEQFF. CDR3 sequence (DNA): TGCGCCAGCAGCCAAGGGGGGGCATCCTACAATGAGCAGTTCTTC. The chain combines TRBV4-3 with TRBJ2-1; tentatively, D is TRBD1 or TRBD2 (6 bases each). V gave up 1 base and J gave up 1 base, with 8 bases separating them. Germline CDR1 and CDR2: LGHNA and YSLEER. The CDR3 runs to 15 residues.